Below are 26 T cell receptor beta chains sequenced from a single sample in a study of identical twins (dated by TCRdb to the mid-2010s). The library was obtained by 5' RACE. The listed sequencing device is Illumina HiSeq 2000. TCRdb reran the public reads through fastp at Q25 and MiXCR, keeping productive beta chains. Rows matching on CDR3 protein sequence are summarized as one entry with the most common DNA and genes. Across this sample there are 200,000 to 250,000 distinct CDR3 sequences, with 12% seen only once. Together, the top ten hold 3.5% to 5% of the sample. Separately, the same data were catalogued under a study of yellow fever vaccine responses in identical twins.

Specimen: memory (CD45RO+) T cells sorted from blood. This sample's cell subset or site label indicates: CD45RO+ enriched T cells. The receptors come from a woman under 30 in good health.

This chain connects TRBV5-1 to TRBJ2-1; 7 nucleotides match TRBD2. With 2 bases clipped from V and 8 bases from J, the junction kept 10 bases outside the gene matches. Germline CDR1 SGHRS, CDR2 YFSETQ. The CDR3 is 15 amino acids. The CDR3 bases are TGCGCCAGCAGCTTTGGGACTAAGGGGCGAGATGAGCAGTTCTTC. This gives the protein CASSFGTKGRDEQFF.

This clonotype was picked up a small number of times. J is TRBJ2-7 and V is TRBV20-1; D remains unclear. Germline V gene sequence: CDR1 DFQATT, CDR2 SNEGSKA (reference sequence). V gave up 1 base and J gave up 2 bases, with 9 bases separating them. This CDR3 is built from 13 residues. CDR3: CSARGSHPYEQYF. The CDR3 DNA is TGCAGTGCTAGAGGGAGCCACCCCTACGAGCAGTACTTC.

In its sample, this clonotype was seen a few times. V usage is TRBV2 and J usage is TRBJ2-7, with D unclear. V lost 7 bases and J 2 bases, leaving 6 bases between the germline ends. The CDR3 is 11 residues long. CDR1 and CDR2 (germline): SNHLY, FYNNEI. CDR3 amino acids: CASTRTYEQYF. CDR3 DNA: TGTGCCAGCACAAGGACCTACGAGCAGTACTTC. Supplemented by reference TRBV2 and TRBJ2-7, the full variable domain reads EPEVTQTPSHQVTQMGQEVILRCVPISNHLYFYWYRQILGQKVEFLVSFYNNEISEKSEIFDDQFSVERPDGSNFTLKIRSTKLEDSAMYFCASTRTYEQYFGPGTRLTVT.

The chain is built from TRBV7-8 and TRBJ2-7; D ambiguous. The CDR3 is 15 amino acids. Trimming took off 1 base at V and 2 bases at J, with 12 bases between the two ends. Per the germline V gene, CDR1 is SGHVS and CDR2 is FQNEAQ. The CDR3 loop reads CASSLVTGPPYEQYF. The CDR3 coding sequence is TGTGCCAGCAGCTTAGTAACCGGCCCACCCTACGAGCAGTACTTC.

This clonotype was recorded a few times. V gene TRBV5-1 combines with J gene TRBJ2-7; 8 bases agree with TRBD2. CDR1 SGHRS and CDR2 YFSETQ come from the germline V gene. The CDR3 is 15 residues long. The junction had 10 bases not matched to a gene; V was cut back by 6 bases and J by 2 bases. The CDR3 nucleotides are TGCGCCAGCACCGTTGGACTAGCTGGGACCTACGAGCAGTACTTC. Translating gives CASTVGLAGTYEQYF.

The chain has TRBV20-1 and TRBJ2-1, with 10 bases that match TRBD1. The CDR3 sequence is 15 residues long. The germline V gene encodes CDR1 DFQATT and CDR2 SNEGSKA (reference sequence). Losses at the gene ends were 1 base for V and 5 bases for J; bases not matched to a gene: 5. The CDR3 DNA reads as TGCAGTGCTAGAGGAGGGACAGGGGATAACAATGAGCAGTTCTTC. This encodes CSARGGTGDNNEQFF.

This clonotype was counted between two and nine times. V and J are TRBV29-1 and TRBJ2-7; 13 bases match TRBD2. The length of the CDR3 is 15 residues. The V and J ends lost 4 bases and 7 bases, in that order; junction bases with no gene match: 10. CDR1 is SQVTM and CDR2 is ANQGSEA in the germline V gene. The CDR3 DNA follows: TGCAGCGTTGCAGGACTAGCGGGAGCCTCTTGGGAGCAGTACTTC. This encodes CSVAGLAGASWEQYF.

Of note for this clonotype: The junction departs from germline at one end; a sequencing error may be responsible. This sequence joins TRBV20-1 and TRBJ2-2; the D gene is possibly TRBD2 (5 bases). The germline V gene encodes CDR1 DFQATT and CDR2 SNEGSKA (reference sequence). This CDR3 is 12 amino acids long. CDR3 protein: CSAAKNTGELFF. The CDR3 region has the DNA TGCAGTGCGGCGAAGAACACCGGGGAGCTGTTCTTT.

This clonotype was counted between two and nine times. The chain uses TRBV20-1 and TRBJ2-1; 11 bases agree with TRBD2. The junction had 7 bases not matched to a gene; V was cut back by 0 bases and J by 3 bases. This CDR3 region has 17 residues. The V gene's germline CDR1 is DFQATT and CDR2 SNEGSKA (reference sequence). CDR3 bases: TGCAGTGCTAGAGATCCGCGTAGCGGGAGGGTCTACAATGAGCAGTTCTTC. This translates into CSARDPRSGRVYNEQFF.

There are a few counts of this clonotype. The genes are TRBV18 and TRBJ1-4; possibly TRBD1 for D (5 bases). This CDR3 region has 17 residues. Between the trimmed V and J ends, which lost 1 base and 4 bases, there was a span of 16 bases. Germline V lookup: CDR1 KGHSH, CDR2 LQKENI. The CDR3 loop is CASSPRRDTGHNEKLFF. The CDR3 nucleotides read TGTGCCAGCTCACCACGGCGGGATACAGGCCATAATGAAAAACTGTTTTTT.

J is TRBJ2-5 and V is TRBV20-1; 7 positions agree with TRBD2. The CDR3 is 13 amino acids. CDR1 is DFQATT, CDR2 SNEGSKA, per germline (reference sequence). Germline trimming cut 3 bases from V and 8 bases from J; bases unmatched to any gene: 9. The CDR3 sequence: CSASPIAGRTQYF. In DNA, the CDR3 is TGCAGTGCTAGCCCGATAGCGGGCCGCACCCAGTACTTC.

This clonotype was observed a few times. DNA of the CDR3: TGTGCCTGGAGTGGGTCCGGGACAGGCTACGAGCAGTACTTC. Encoded protein: CAWSGSGTGYEQYF. The rearrangement joins TRBV30 to TRBJ2-7, with 8 bases matching TRBD1. The V and J ends lost 1 base and 3 bases, in that order; junction bases with no gene match: 5. The CDR3 has 14 residues. CDR1 is GTSNPN and CDR2 is SVGIG in the germline V gene (reference sequence).

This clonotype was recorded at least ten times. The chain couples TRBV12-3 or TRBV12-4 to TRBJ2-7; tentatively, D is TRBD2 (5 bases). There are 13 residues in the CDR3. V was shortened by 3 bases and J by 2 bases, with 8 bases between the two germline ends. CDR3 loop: CASSFSGTYEQYF. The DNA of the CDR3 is TGTGCCAGCAGTTTCAGCGGAACCTACGAGCAGTACTTC.

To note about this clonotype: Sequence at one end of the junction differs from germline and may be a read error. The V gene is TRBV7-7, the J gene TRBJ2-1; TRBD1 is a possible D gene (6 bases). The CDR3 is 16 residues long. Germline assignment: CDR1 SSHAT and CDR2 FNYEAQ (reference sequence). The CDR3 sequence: CASSLGEQGIFNEQFF. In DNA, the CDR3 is TGTGCTAGCAGCTTAGGAGAACAGGGAATATTCAATGAGCAGTTCTTC.

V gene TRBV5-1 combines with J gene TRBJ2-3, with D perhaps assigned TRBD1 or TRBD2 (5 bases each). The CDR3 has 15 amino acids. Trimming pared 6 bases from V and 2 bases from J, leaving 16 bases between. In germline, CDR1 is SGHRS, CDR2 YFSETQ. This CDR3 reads CASNSRDGYTDTQYF. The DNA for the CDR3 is TGCGCCAGCAATTCAAGGGACGGATACACAGATACGCAGTATTTT.

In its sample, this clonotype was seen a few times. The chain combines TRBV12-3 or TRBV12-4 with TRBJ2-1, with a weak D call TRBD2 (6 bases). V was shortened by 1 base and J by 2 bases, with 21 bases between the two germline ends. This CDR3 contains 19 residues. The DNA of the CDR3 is TGTGCCAGCAGTTTAGTTAGCCCGGGACTCACCGTGACCTACAATGAGCAGTTCTTC. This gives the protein CASSLVSPGLTVTYNEQFF.

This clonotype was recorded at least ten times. CDR3 sequence: CASNRQGTLITNTGELFF. The DNA of the CDR3 is TGTGCCAGTAATAGACAGGGGACCCTAATAACGAACACCGGGGAGCTGTTTTTT. This chain uses TRBV24-1 with TRBJ2-2; 8 positions match TRBD1. V was clipped by 11 bases and J by 0 bases; unmatched bases: 16. This CDR3 has 18 amino acids. Germline V lookup: CDR1 KGHDR, CDR2 SFDVKD.

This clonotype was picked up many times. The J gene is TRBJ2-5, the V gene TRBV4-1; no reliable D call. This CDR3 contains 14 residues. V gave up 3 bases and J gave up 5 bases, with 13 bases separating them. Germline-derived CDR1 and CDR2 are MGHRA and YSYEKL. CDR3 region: CASSHLAVSETQYF. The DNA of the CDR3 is TGCGCCAGCAGCCATTTAGCCGTATCGGAGACCCAGTACTTC.

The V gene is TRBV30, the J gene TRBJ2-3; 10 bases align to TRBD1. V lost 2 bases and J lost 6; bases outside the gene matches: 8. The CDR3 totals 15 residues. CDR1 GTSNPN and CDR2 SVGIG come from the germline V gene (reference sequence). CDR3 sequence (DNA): TGTGCCTGGAGTTTCGGCGGGACAGGGGAGGATACGCAGTATTTT. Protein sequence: CAWSFGGTGEDTQYF.

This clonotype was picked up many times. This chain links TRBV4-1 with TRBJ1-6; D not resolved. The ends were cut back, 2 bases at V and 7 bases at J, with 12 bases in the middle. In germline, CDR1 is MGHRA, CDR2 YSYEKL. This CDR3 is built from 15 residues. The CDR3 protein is CASSQSRERNSPLHF. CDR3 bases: TGCGCCAGCAGCCAAAGCCGGGAAAGAAATTCACCCCTCCACTTT.

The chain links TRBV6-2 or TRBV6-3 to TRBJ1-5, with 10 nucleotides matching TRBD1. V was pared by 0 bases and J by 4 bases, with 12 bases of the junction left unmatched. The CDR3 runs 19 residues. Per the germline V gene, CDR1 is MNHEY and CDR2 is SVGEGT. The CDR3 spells CASSYSIGTGEYRNQPQHF. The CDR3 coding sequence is TGTGCCAGCAGTTACTCGATCGGGACAGGGGAATATAGAAATCAGCCCCAGCATTTT.

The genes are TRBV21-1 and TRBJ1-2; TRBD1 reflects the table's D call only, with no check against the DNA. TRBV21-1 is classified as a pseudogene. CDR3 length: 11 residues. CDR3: CSNSDRHGYTF. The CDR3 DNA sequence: TGTTCCAACTCGGACAGGCATGGCTACACCTTC.

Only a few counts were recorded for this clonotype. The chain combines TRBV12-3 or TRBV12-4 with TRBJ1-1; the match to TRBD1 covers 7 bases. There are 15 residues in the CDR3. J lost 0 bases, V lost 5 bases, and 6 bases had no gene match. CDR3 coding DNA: TGTGCCAGCAGTGAAAGGGACAGCTTGAACACTGAAGCTTTCTTT. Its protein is CASSERDSLNTEAFF.

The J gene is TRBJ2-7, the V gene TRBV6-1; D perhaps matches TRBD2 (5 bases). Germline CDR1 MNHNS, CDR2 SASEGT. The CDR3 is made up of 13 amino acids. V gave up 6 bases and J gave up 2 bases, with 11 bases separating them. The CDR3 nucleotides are TGTGCCAGCAGGGAAACTAGTGCCTACGAGCAGTACTTC. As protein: CASRETSAYEQYF.

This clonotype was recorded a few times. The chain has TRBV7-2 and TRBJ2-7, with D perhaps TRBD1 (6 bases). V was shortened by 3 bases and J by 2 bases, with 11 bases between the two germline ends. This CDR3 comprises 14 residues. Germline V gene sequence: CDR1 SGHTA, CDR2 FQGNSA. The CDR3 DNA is TGTGCCAGCAGCTTCACCGGGACAACCTACGAGCAGTACTTC. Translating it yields CASSFTGTTYEQYF.

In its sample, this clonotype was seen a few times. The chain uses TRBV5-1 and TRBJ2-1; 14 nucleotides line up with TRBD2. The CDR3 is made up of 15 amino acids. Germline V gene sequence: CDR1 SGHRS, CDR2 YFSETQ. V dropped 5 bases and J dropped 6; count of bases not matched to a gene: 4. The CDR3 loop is CASRGGLAGGNEQFF. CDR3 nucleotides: TGCGCCAGCAGAGGCGGACTAGCGGGGGGCAATGAGCAGTTCTTC. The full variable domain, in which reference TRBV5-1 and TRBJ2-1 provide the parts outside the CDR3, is KAGVTQTPRYLIKTRGQQVTLSCSPISGHRSVSWYQQTPGQGLQFLFEYFSETQRNKGNFPGRFSGRQFSNSRSEMNVSTLELGDSALYLCASRGGLAGGNEQFFGPGTRLTVL.